These 26 T cell receptor beta chains share one sample of origin, sequenced in a study of cytomegalovirus exposure and HLA in healthy donors. Vbeta (60) and Jbeta (13) primers were used in the PCR. Clones were read by immunoSEQ multiplex PCR, and TCRdb kept only the in-frame ones, dropping some. This sample has about 140,000 clones, with 75% to 85% found just once. The specimen was PBMCs. The receptors originated from a man aged 50-60 years in good health and CMV-seronegative.

This clone was counted once. The chain joins TRBV5-1 to TRBJ2-2; D gene uncertain. Germline V CDR1 and CDR2: SGHRS, YFSETQ. CDR3 length: 11 amino acids. The V and J ends lost 4 bases and 7 bases respectively, with 5 bases between them. The CDR3 sequence is CASSPGGELFF. In DNA, the CDR3 is TGCGCCAGCAGCCCGGGCGGGGAGCTGTTTTTT.

CDR3 region: CSVRGLQQYEQYF. The CDR3 coding sequence is TGCAGCGTTCGGGGACTCCAGCAATACGAGCAGTACTTC. This sequence joins TRBV29-1 and TRBJ2-7; a possible D gene is TRBD2 (6 bases). Germline CDR1 SQVTM, CDR2 ANQGSEA. CDR3 size: 13 residues. V gave up 5 bases and J gave up 4 bases, with 15 bases separating them.

The V gene is TRBV18, the J gene TRBJ2-5; weak D call: TRBD1 (6 bases). The CDR3 totals 12 residues. Per the germline V gene, CDR1 is KGHSH and CDR2 is LQKENI. The V gene lost 6 bases and the J gene lost 4 bases, with 9 bases spanning the gap. The CDR3 protein is CASSQQGETQYF. The CDR3 DNA follows: TGTGCCAGCTCGCAACAGGGAGAGACCCAGTACTTC.

The chain recombines TRBV6-5 with TRBJ2-5, with 7 nucleotides matching TRBD1. The germline gives CDR1 MNHEY, CDR2 SVGAGI. The CDR3 spans 16 residues. The J segment lost 1 base and the V segment lost 0 bases, leaving 5 bases of the junction unmatched. For the CDR3, the DNA is TGTGCCAGCAGTTACTCGGGGGCAGGGGGCCAAGAGACCCAGTACTTC. It yields the protein CASSYSGAGGQETQYF.

The CDR3 nucleotides are TGTGCCAGCAGCTCCGCGGGGGGTGGAATTTCCTACGAGCAGTACTTC. Translating gives CASSSAGGGISYEQYF. This chain uses TRBV7-2 with TRBJ2-7, with 8 bases fitting TRBD2. CDR3 length: 16 amino acids. The V gene's germline CDR1 is SGHTA and CDR2 FQGNSA. J gave up 1 base and V 4 bases, and 9 bases lay outside the gene matches.

This clone was detected only a few times. The chain has TRBV27 and TRBJ1-6; weak D call: TRBD1 (5 bases). CDR3 length equals 15 residues. The germline V gene has CDR1 MNHEY and CDR2 SMNVEV (reference sequence). V was trimmed by 5 bases and J by 5 bases, leaving 13 bases between them. In nucleotides, the CDR3 is TGTGCCAGCAGTCCATCAGGGACTAATAATTCACCCCTCCACTTT. Amino acid sequence: CASSPSGTNNSPLHF.

The V call is TRBV1, the J call TRBJ2-7; TRBD2, the table's D call, lacks a check against the DNA. TRBV1 is marked as a pseudogene. CDR3 length equals 17 residues. The CDR3 sequence: CTSSYPGLTPGPYEQYF. The CDR3 DNA is TGCACCAGCAGCTACCCGGGACTCACACCGGGACCATACGAGCAGTACTTC.

The chain links TRBV5-1 to TRBJ2-3; 9 bases map to TRBD2. This CDR3 has 14 residues. Trimming at V came to 6 bases and at J to 2 bases, leaving 4 bases not matched to a gene. Germline V gene data show CDR1 as SGHRS and CDR2 as YFSETQ. CDR3 residues: CASTLAGPTDTQYF. Written as DNA, the CDR3 is TGCGCCAGCACCCTAGCGGGACCCACAGATACGCAGTATTTT.

The chain recombines TRBV15 with TRBJ1-1, with D perhaps TRBD1 (5 bases). Germline V gene sequence: CDR1 LNHNV, CDR2 YYDKDF (reference sequence). The CDR3 contains 16 residues. Trimming removed 1 base from V and 4 bases from J, with 16 bases in between. The CDR3 nucleotides read TGTGCCACCAGCAGAGGGGGGGTGGGGGGACCCACTGAAGCTTTCTTT. Its protein is CATSRGGVGGPTEAFF.

This clone was seen more than once but under ten times. The chain links TRBV5-1 to TRBJ1-6; D is perhaps TRBD1 (5 bases). V was shortened by 7 bases and J by 7 bases, with 18 bases between the two germline ends. The V gene's germline CDR1 is SGHRS and CDR2 YFSETQ. This CDR3 contains 15 residues. Here the CDR3 DNA reads TGCGCCAGCCAAGGGGATCCGATTGGCAATTCACCCCTCCACTTT. Translation gives CASQGDPIGNSPLHF.

This clone was observed a few times. This chain connects TRBV10-2 to TRBJ2-2, with a weak D call TRBD1 (5 bases). Germline CDR1 and CDR2: WSHSY and SAAADI. This CDR3 comprises 16 residues. V was shortened by 2 bases and J by 4 bases, with 14 bases between the two germline ends. In nucleotides, the CDR3 is TGCGCCAGCAGTGAGGGTGGTCTAAGGGGCACCGGGGAGCTGTTTTTT. Translating gives CASSEGGLRGTGELFF.

V gene TRBV27 combines with J gene TRBJ1-5; TRBD1 matches 12 bases. The J segment lost 5 bases and the V segment lost 4 bases, leaving 9 bases of the junction unmatched. Germline CDR1 reads MNHEY; CDR2 reads SMNVEV (reference sequence). This CDR3 has 17 residues. In DNA, the CDR3 is TGTGCCAGCAGTTCAAGGGGGACAGGGGGCAGACATCAGCCCCAGCATTTT. Translating it yields CASSSRGTGGRHQPQHF.

CDR3 sequence: CASSLAQTKQYEQYF. The CDR3 nucleotides are TGTGCCAGCAGTTTGGCCCAAACGAAACAATACGAGCAGTACTTC. The genes are TRBV28 and TRBJ2-7; unclear D gene. CDR3 length: 15 residues. Germline V CDR1 and CDR2: MDHEN, SYDVKM. Trimming removed 3 bases from V and 4 bases from J, with 16 bases in between.

The V call is TRBV5-1, the J call TRBJ2-5; D not resolved. CDR3 length: 12 amino acids. Deletions cut 0 bases from V and 5 bases from J, with 5 bases between. The germline V gene encodes CDR1 SGHRS and CDR2 YFSETQ. This CDR3 is CASSLEEETQYF. The DNA of the CDR3 is TGCGCCAGCAGCTTGGAAGAGGAGACCCAGTACTTC. Full variable domain (rest looked up from reference TRBV5-1 and TRBJ2-5): KAGVTQTPRYLIKTRGQQVTLSCSPISGHRSVSWYQQTPGQGLQFLFEYFSETQRNKGNFPGRFSGRQFSNSRSEMNVSTLELGDSALYLCASSLEEETQYFGPGTRLLVL.

This clone was counted a single time. This chain joins TRBV7-6 and TRBJ1-4, with TRBD1 as a possible D gene (5 bases). Deletions cut 5 bases from V and 8 bases from J, with 18 bases between. CDR1 and CDR2 from the germline V gene are SGHVS and FNYEAQ. The CDR3 contains 15 residues. CDR3 loop: CASSQVGQGEEKLFF. In DNA form, the CDR3 reads TGTGCCAGCAGCCAAGTCGGGCAGGGCGAGGAAAAACTGTTTTTT.

The gene calls are TRBV25-1 and TRBJ2-7, with D unclear. The germline V gene encodes CDR1 MGHDK and CDR2 SYGVNS. The CDR3 contains 12 residues. The V end was cut by 5 bases, the J end by 2 bases, with 7 bases between. CDR3 protein: CASSRGTYEQYF. The CDR3 DNA is TGTGCCAGCAGTCGAGGAACCTACGAGCAGTACTTC.

In its sample, this clone was seen a few times. The chain carries TRBV5-1 and TRBJ2-1; 10 bases agree with TRBD2. This CDR3 has 17 residues. V lost 1 base and J lost 3; bases outside the gene matches: 7. In germline, CDR1 is SGHRS, CDR2 YFSETQ. The CDR3 reads CASSLSSGGADYNEQFF. CDR3 coding DNA: TGCGCCAGCAGCTTGTCAAGCGGGGGGGCCGACTACAATGAGCAGTTCTTC.

The chain recombines TRBV29-1 with TRBJ2-7; D unresolved. This CDR3 has 13 amino acids. CDR1 SQVTM and CDR2 ANQGSEA come from the germline V gene. Trimming pared 4 bases from V and 3 bases from J, leaving 13 bases between. The CDR3 DNA is TGCAGCGTTGGGCTCCCAGGTTACTACGAGCAGTACTTC. Translated, it gives CSVGLPGYYEQYF.

The J gene is TRBJ2-2, the V gene TRBV30; a possible D gene is TRBD1 (6 bases). The ends were cut back, 5 bases at V and 1 base at J, with 8 bases in the middle. Looked up from germline, CDR1 is GTSNPN and CDR2 is SVGIG (reference sequence). This CDR3 is 13 amino acids long. The CDR3 protein is CAWGDMNTGELFF. The CDR3 region has the DNA TGTGCCTGGGGGGACATGAACACCGGGGAGCTGTTTTTT.

The chain links TRBV5-6 to TRBJ1-3; a possible D gene is TRBD1 (6 bases). Germline V gene lookup returns CDR1 SGHDT and CDR2 YYEEEE. Trimming left V 4 bases short and J 2 bases short, with 13 bases between. This CDR3 region has 15 residues. Here the CDR3 reads CASSRTGYTGNTIYF. Here the CDR3 DNA reads TGTGCCAGCAGCCGTACAGGGTATACTGGAAACACCATATATTTT.

The chain employs TRBV28 and TRBJ2-1; D is possibly TRBD1 (5 bases). The CDR3 has 11 residues. V was trimmed by 10 bases and J by 6 bases, leaving 10 bases between them. The V gene's germline CDR1 is MDHEN and CDR2 SYDVKM. This CDR3 reads CAIQGVNEQFF. The CDR3 DNA reads TGTGCCATTCAGGGCGTCAATGAGCAGTTCTTC.

The chain is built from TRBV7-9 and TRBJ2-7; D perhaps matches TRBD2 (5 bases). This CDR3 has 11 amino acids. V dropped 1 base and J dropped 7 bases, with 5 bases sitting between them. The germline gives CDR1 SEHNR, CDR2 FQNEAQ (reference sequence). CDR3 sequence (DNA): TGTGCCAGCAGCTTAGGGACTGAGCAGTACTTC. Translating it yields CASSLGTEQYF.

CDR3 coding DNA: TGTGCCAGCTCACCCGGGGTGGCTAGTAACGAGCAGTACTTC. Protein product: CASSPGVASNEQYF. The rearrangement uses TRBV18 and TRBJ2-7, with D tentatively TRBD2 (5 bases). Germline CDR1 and CDR2: KGHSH and LQKENI. V lost 3 bases to trimming and J lost 5 bases, with 14 bases between them. The length of the CDR3 is 14 residues.

The V and J genes are TRBV10-1 and TRBJ2-1, with unresolved D. The CDR3 is 16 residues long. The V end was cut by 10 bases, the J end by 0 bases, with 19 bases between. CDR1 is WNHNN and CDR2 is SYGVQD in the germline V gene (reference sequence). For the CDR3, the DNA is TGCGCCATCCACCCTAGTTGCGGATGCTCCTACAATGAGCAGTTCTTC. It codes for CAIHPSCGCSYNEQFF.

The rearrangement joins TRBV28 to TRBJ2-7, with a possible D match to TRBD2 (6 bases). V lost 3 bases and J 1 base, leaving 13 bases between the germline ends. Germline values: CDR1 MDHEN, CDR2 SYDVKM. The length of the CDR3 is 15 residues. The CDR3 sequence is CASSFRRGASYEQYF. The DNA for the CDR3 is TGTGCCAGCAGTTTCAGGAGGGGAGCTTCCTACGAGCAGTACTTC.

In its sample, this clone was seen a few times. The chain joins TRBV7-2 to TRBJ2-1; D may be TRBD1 (6 bases). CDR3 length equals 14 residues. The V and J ends lost 2 bases and 7 bases respectively, with 12 bases between them. Germline V lookup: CDR1 SGHTA, CDR2 FQGNSA. CDR3 in DNA: TGTGCCAGCAGCTTATCCGGACAGCGTAATGAGCAGTTCTTC. Translated, it gives CASSLSGQRNEQFF.